This T cell receptor beta chain was sequenced for a study of CD8+ T cells in alopecia areata. Turning to the study itself: Each of the treated patients was given oral tofacitinib, 5 to 10 mg twice daily, for moderate-to-severe alopecia areata.

Investigators isolated RNA and reverse transcribed it into cDNA to act as the sequencing template. Clones were sequenced by immunoSEQ multiplex PCR, and TCRdb holds only the in-frame ones, with some missing. The sample comprises 150,000 to 190,000 clones, less than 65% of which are singletons, and roughly 21% rests with the top ten. Losses at the gene ends were 4 bases for V and 13 bases for J; bases not matched to a gene: 4. The length of the CDR3 is 11 residues. CDR1 is SGHRS, CDR2 YFSETQ, per germline. The sample here was CD8+ T cells sorted from blood, taken at week 0. The V call is TRBV5-1, the J call TRBJ2-7, with 11 bases aligning to TRBD1. The receptor was isolated from a human donor with alopecia areata. The CDR3 protein is CASSPGQGEYF. The CDR3 bases are TGCGCCAGCAGCCCGGGACAGGGGGAATACTTC.